This TCR beta chain was identified in a study of blood T cell repertoires in COVID-19. Study at large: Samples representing acute and convalescent COVID-19 were sourced from the United States, Italy and Spain.

In the original processing: Reference gene primer amplification gave estimated nucleated cell counts. Repertoires were generated with immunoSEQ multiplex PCR, while TCRdb's copy carries only in-frame clones and drops some. V and J calls and clone size come straight from that table; D and trimming were deduced from the DNA. The table shows approximately 100,000 clones, with 88% occurring only once. From germline, CDR1 is LNHDA and CDR2 SQIVND (reference sequence). This CDR3 has 18 amino acids. The V segment lost 1 base and the J segment 3 bases; nucleotides outside the gene matches: 10. The source is a woman aged 55-69 years with acute or convalescent COVID-19. The rearrangement joins TRBV19 to TRBJ2-2, with TRBD1 matching over 8 bases. The sequencing sample was made of peripheral blood. The CDR3 coding sequence is TGTGCCAGTAGTATAGCAGGACAGGGAAAATACTACACCGGGGAGCTGTTTTTT. Its translation is CASSIAGQGKYYTGELFF.